This paragraph reports one T cell receptor beta chain. This entry is derived from a study of blood T cell repertoires in COVID-19. Assay: immunoSEQ multiplex PCR; the TCRdb copy retains only in-frame clones and omits some. The sample carries a few hundred thousand clones, 75% to 90% recorded once. This CDR3 has 16 amino acids. The ends lost 3 bases at V and 2 bases at J; junction bases unmatched: 5. Looked up from germline, CDR1 is KGHSH and CDR2 is LQKENI. The gene calls are TRBV18 and TRBJ2-1, with 9 positions matching TRBD2. Sequenced input: PBMCs or T cells enriched from blood (not recorded which). This receptor was obtained from a woman aged 40 to 50 who had recovered from COVID-19. This chain's CDR3 is CASSPTAGGTYNEQFF. The CDR3 bases are TGTGCCAGCTCACCCACAGCGGGAGGAACCTACAATGAGCAGTTCTTC.